This paragraph reports one TCR beta chain. The data were obtained in a study of shared clonotypes between healthy human individuals. Across the whole study: The people who gave samples were a couple of women and three men aged 18 to 49.

The germline V gene has CDR1 MNHEY and CDR2 SMNVEV (reference sequence). V dropped 5 bases and J dropped 9 bases, with 16 bases sitting between them. The CDR3 has 13 amino acids. Profiling relied on immunoSEQ multiplex PCR, and the TCRdb table lists in-frame clones only, not all of them. The sample has fewer than 1.6 million clones; approximately 98.5% are singletons. V and J are TRBV27 and TRBJ1-1, with D possibly TRBD1 on 5 matching bases. Sequencing used naive CD4+ T cells sorted from blood. Documented subset: CD45RA+ positively selected. This clonotype was obtained from a man between 25 and 39 years old in good health. CDR3 residues: CASSPRGGGQAFF. CDR3 coding DNA: TGTGCCAGCAGTCCCCGGGGCGGCGGCCAAGCTTTCTTT.